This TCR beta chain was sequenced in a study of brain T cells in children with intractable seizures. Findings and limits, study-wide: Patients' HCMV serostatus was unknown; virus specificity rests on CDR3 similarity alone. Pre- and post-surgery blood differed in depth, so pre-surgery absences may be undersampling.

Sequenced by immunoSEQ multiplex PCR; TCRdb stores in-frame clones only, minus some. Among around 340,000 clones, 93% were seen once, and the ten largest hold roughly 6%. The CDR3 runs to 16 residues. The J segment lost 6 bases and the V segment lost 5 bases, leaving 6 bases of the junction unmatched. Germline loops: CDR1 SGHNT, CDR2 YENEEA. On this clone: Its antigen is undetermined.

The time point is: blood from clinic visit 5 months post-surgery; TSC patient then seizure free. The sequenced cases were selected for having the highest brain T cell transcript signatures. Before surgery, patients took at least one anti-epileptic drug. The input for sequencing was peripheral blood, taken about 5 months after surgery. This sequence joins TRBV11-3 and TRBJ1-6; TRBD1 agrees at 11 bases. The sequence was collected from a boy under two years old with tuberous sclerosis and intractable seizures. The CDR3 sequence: CASSLGQGGSNSPLHF. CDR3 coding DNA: TGTGCCAGCAGCCTGGGACAGGGGGGAAGTAATTCACCCCTCCACTTT.